This T cell receptor beta chain derives from a study of cytomegalovirus exposure and HLA in healthy donors. General study findings and limits: For most TCR sequences rarity was the rule, although some public TCRs occurred in many donors. Altogether, 150 or so TCR beta chains were recorded as cytomegalovirus-associated. Excluded were some V segments that proved indistinguishable, including TRBV6-2 and TRBV6-3.

As to this clone: Its matching antigen is unknown.

The junction had 4 bases not matched to a gene; V was cut back by 1 base and J by 3 bases. This CDR3 is 16 amino acids long. Germline values: CDR1 SGHVS, CDR2 FQNEAQ. 13 Jbeta primers and 60 Vbeta primers were used for the PCR. Per the original data handling: In a later analysis, the count reached 80 million or so unique TCR beta chains, with about 12 million shared. Method: immunoSEQ multiplex PCR; TCRdb's copy keeps in-frame clones and lacks some. D and trimming come from the DNA, and the V and J calls and clone size come from that table. The data show approximately 100,000 clones, more than 60% seen once.

Specimen: PBMCs. This clonotype was obtained from a man in his sixties in good health and CMV-seropositive. This chain connects TRBV7-8 to TRBJ2-3, with 10 bases lining up with TRBD1. The CDR3 region is CASSLGGTGATDTQYF. In DNA form, the CDR3 reads TGTGCCAGCAGCTTAGGGGGGACAGGGGCAACAGATACGCAGTATTTT.